This T cell receptor beta chain stems from a study of blood T cell repertoires in acute mononucleosis (dated by TCRdb to 2019 to 2021). General notes on the study: Acute-phase samples were taken within 2 weeks of symptom onset, representing the primary response. In acute infection, YVL-BR-specific cells made up a mean of around 2% of blood CD8 T cells and GLC-BM-specific cells made up a mean of approximately 1%. Mean blood EBV load was about 3.6 log10 genome copies per million B cells during acute infection and 2.6 at convalescence.

Total RNA from at least 9,500 sorted tetramer+ CD8 T cells was reverse transcribed into cDNA for TCR profiling. PCR amplification of CDR3 regions used primers annealing to V and J regions and added unique molecular identifiers so that templates could be tracked. TCRalpha and TCRbeta chains were profiled using the immunoSEQ platform, including its sequencing and error-correction standards. Processing in the source paper ran as follows. Clonal copy numbers were corrected for sequencing and PCR errors, and IMGT conventions were followed to define CDR3s. Only productive rearrangements were analyzed, using immunoSEQ Analyzer versions 2.0 and 3.0, with gene-pairing frequencies processed further in Microsoft Excel. Circos plots were used to visualize V-J pairings, and MEME plus a custom motifSearch program were used to find CDR3 motifs. The OLGA algorithm was used to calculate the probability of generation of TCR sequences. Clonotypes seen at both visits were called persistent; those seen only acutely were nonpersistent; those seen only at convalescence were de novo. A public TCR was defined as an amino acid clonotype used by more than one donor. TCRdb took this table from immuneACCESS and kept in-frame rearrangements with V and J called. Such tables lack part of the clones; where checked against another copy, unresolved V genes explain under half of the gap, and the rest is unexplained. The V and J calls and clone size are taken from that table; D and trimming were inferred from the DNA. The sample yields more than 2,000 clones; 29% were counted once. The ten largest clones capture 40% to 55% of the sample.

V drops 7 bases and J drops 4 bases, leaving 19 bases in between. The CDR3 covers 16 residues, taking in both the cysteine and the phenylalanine. The DNA shown is the 48-base CDR3, in frame from base 1. CDR1 and CDR2, per the germline V gene, are SGHTA and FQGNSA. Sample time point, as interpreted from the label and publication: acute infectious mononucleosis, at clinical presentation within 2 weeks of symptom onset (visit 1). Over primary infection, the study followed CD8 T cell responses to two immunodominant EBV epitopes: BRLF1 109 (YVL-BR) and BMLF1 280 (GLC-BM). Primary EBV infection was taken to be indicated by a positive serum heterophile antibody test and EBV viral capsid antigen-specific IgM. As a first step, magnetic positive selection (MACS) was used to enrich total CD8 T cells from the PBMCs. Live CD3+ CD8+ tetramer+ cells were sorted on a FACSAria III to over 95% purity. Cell sorting used a PE-conjugated tetramer carrying the BRLF1 109-117 peptide. At both acute infection and convalescence, EBV epitope-specific CD8 T cells were tetramer-sorted, and the TCR repertoires of those cells were deep-sequenced directly ex vivo. A few people aged about 18 to 30 with clinical acute infectious mononucleosis and laboratory evidence of primary EBV infection were used as donors. Heparinized peripheral blood was drawn at clinical presentation with mononucleosis symptoms and was drawn again about 6 months later. PBMCs were isolated by Ficoll-Paque density gradient centrifugation.

Broader findings and caveats from the paper: In TCR repertoire selection for BRLF1 (YVL-BR), TCRalpha CDR3 motifs had a dominant role, while TCRbeta had a minimal role. Only approximately 10% of unique acute clonotypes persisted into convalescence, yet these made up most of the response; new diverse de novo clonotypes seemingly replaced the rest. The low acute-to-convalescent clonotype overlap might be partly explained by sampling error, because only a fraction of each donor's blood was analyzed. With only a few donors in the cohort, group averages were based on very few individuals.

Judged by its sample share, this clone qualifies as medium-sized (0.01 to 0.1%). Nothing much larger sits one base from this clone, and base qualities are not available. The chain joins TRBV7-2 to TRBJ2-2; no D segment can be confidently identified. Specimen: EBV YVL epitope tetramer+ CD8+ T cells sorted from PBMCs, collected during acute infectious mononucleosis. The sample's cell subset or site, from its label and the paper: CD8 T cells binding a tetramer with EBV BRLF1 109-117 peptide (YVL-BR). The clonotype was recovered from a woman under 30 with infectious mononucleosis caused by EBV. Here is the DNA: TGTGCCAGCACCCCTCCCCTGGCATCCTTCACCGGGGAGCTGTTTTTT. Its coded protein is CASTPPLASFTGELFF.